The clone carrying this TCR beta chain was seen more than once but under ten times. Its antigen is undetermined. This sample is drawn from a study of early T cells in non-severe SARS-CoV-2 infection. Study-level background: Chains were unpaired, as sequencing was done on bulk RNA from unsorted whole blood.

Each single cDNA molecule received a unique molecular identifier. TCRdb used MiXCR to reprocess the 5' RACE reads, holding one entry per CDR3 protein. This table has approximately 69,000 distinct CDR3 sequences, roughly 9.4% appearing once. General study findings and limits: In VDJdb matching, anti-spike CD8 responses were favored while private and CD4 specificities went missing.

The germline V gene has CDR1 MNHEY and CDR2 SVGEGT. Germline trimming cut 0 bases from V and 0 bases from J; bases unmatched to any gene: 4. The CDR3 sequence is 18 residues long. The sequencing sample was made of whole blood. V is TRBV6-2 or TRBV6-3 and J is TRBJ2-7, with 14 bases aligning to TRBD2. The clonotype originates from an adult who was a healthcare worker with PCR-confirmed SARS-CoV-2 infection or an uninfected control (not recorded which). As DNA, the CDR3 is TGTGCCAGCAGTTACTCGGGACTAGCGGGAGACTTCTCCTACGAGCAGTACTTC. Its protein product is CASSYSGLAGDFSYEQYF.